Listed here are 18 T cell receptor beta chains from one sample, sequenced in a study of a mutant IDH1 vaccine in newly diagnosed glioma. No antigens are known for them. This sample's time point: week 5, during vaccination. A single vaccine dose contained 300 ug of mutant IDH1 20-mer peptide, and topical imiquimod was used with it. Profiling relied on immunoSEQ multiplex PCR, and the TCRdb table lists in-frame clones only, not all of them. The sample includes tens of thousands of clones, roughly 91% of them seen just once. Specimen: PBMCs, collected from a glioma patient whose treatment included an IDH1 peptide vaccine. The origin of the receptors is a woman in her fifties or sixties with glioma.

The V gene is TRBV9, the J gene TRBJ2-3, with TRBD2 as a possible D gene (5 bases). V lost 3 bases, J lost 1 base, and 15 bases lay in between. The germline gives CDR1 SGDLS, CDR2 YYNGEE. The CDR3 is made up of 16 amino acids. As DNA, the CDR3 is TGTGCCAGCAGCGGTGGACTGCTAGGAGGCACAGATACGCAGTATTTT. Protein: CASSGGLLGGTDTQYF. Combining the CDR3 with reference TRBV9 and TRBJ2-3 gives the whole variable domain DSGVTQTPKHLITATGQRVTLRCSPRSGDLSVYWYQQSLDQGLQFLIQYYNGEERAKGNILERFSAQQFPDLHSELNLSSLELGDSALYFCASSGGLLGGTDTQYFGPGTRLTVL.

The chain has TRBV18 and TRBJ1-4; TRBD1 is a possible D gene (5 bases). V lost 8 bases and J 3 bases, leaving 22 bases between the germline ends. The CDR3 totals 17 residues. CDR1 and CDR2 (germline): KGHSH, LQKENI. For the CDR3, the DNA is TGTGCCAGCCGACGGAGAATTGGGGACGGCCCTAATGAAAAACTGTTTTTT. Its translation: CASRRRIGDGPNEKLFF.

This clone was counted between two and nine times. This chain uses TRBV5-1 with TRBJ1-5; TRBD1 matches 9 bases. V was clipped by 3 bases and J by 1 base; unmatched bases: 2. Germline CDR1 is SGHRS and CDR2 is YFSETQ. CDR3 length: 15 amino acids. CDR3 sequence (DNA): TGCGCCAGCAGCTCGGGACAGGGCAGCAATCAGCCCCAGCATTTT. Translation: CASSSGQGSNQPQHF.

The V call is TRBV7-9, the J call TRBJ2-3; 8 bases are a match to TRBD2. After removal of 6 bases from V and 4 bases from J, the junction contained 9 bases not matched to a gene. This CDR3 contains 15 residues. Per germline, CDR1 SEHNR and CDR2 FQNEAQ (reference sequence). In DNA form, the CDR3 reads TGTGCCAGCAGACGAACGGGAGGGCCCGCAGATACGCAGTATTTT. Residues: CASRRTGGPADTQYF. Using reference TRBV7-9 and TRBJ2-3 for the parts outside the CDR3, the full variable domain is DTGVSQNPRHKITKRGQNVTFRCDPISEHNRLYWYRQTLGQGPEFLTYFQNEAQLEKSRLLSDRFSAERPKGSFSTLEIQRTEQGDSAMYLCASRRTGGPADTQYFGPGTRLTVL.

The chain has TRBV7-2 and TRBJ2-1; tentative D call: TRBD2 (5 bases). There are 14 residues in the CDR3. The V gene lost 1 base and the J gene lost 6 bases, with 10 bases spanning the gap. In germline, CDR1 is SGHTA, CDR2 FQGNSA. Here the CDR3 reads CASSLGGSLNEQFF. CDR3 nucleotides: TGTGCCAGCAGCTTAGGTGGGAGTCTCAATGAGCAGTTCTTC.

This clone has just one count. The V gene is TRBV11-2, the J gene TRBJ2-7, with 10 bases lining up with TRBD2. With 1 base clipped from V and 3 bases from J, the junction kept 3 bases outside the gene matches. This CDR3 comprises 15 residues. Germline loops: CDR1 SGHAT, CDR2 FQNNGV. The DNA of the CDR3 is TGTGCCAGCAGCTTAGTAGCGGGAGGACGCTACGAGCAGTACTTC. Its translation is CASSLVAGGRYEQYF.

The gene calls are TRBV28 and TRBJ2-5; 10 bases are shared with TRBD1. CDR1 is MDHEN and CDR2 is SYDVKM in the germline V gene. The ends lost 5 bases at V and 4 bases at J; junction bases unmatched: 7. CDR3 length equals 15 residues. The DNA for the CDR3 is TGTGCCAGCAGTACCGGGACAGGGGTTCGAGAGACCCAGTACTTC. This translates into CASSTGTGVRETQYF.

The genes are TRBV6-5 and TRBJ2-7, with 14 bases aligning to TRBD2. The CDR3 has 15 amino acids. In germline, CDR1 is MNHEY, CDR2 SVGAGI. Trimming removed 5 bases from V and 9 bases from J; junction bases left unmatched: 9. CDR3 loop: CASSPPGLAGEGQYF. CDR3 nucleotides: TGTGCCAGCAGTCCGCCGGGACTAGCGGGAGAAGGGCAGTACTTC.

The chain carries TRBV11-2 and TRBJ1-2, with a weak D call TRBD1 (6 bases). The length of the CDR3 is 13 residues. CDR1 is SGHAT and CDR2 is FQNNGV in the germline V gene. The V end was cut by 4 bases, the J end by 4 bases, with 10 bases between. The CDR3 reads CASSSQGSYGYTF. The CDR3 DNA sequence: TGTGCCAGCAGCTCACAGGGATCCTATGGCTACACCTTC.

The rearrangement joins TRBV5-6 to TRBJ2-3; D possibly uses TRBD1 or TRBD2 (6 bases each). The CDR3 spans 14 residues. Trimming pared 4 bases from V and 5 bases from J, leaving 14 bases between. CDR1 SGHDT and CDR2 YYEEEE come from the germline V gene. CDR3 region: CASSPWGAVDTQYF. The CDR3 nucleotides read TGTGCCAGCAGCCCGTGGGGGGCCGTAGATACGCAGTATTTT. Using reference TRBV5-6 and TRBJ2-3 for the parts outside the CDR3, the full variable domain is DAGVTQSPTHLIKTRGQQVTLRCSPKSGHDTVSWYQQALGQGPQFIFQYYEEEERQRGNFPDRFSGHQFPNYSSELNVNALLLGDSALYLCASSPWGAVDTQYFGPGTRLTVL.

The chain combines TRBV5-1 with TRBJ2-2; the D is unclear. The CDR3 consists of 14 residues. Trimming removed 4 bases from V and 6 bases from J, with 13 bases in between. The germline CDR1 and CDR2 sequences are SGHRS and YFSETQ. The CDR3 is CASSPGTQPGELFF. The CDR3 DNA follows: TGCGCCAGCAGCCCCGGTACCCAGCCCGGGGAGCTGTTTTTT.

With regard to this clone: One end of the junction fails to match germline, which may point to a read error. Within the sample, other DNA sequences also encode this same CDR3. CDR3 bases: TGTGCTAGCAGCCCGGGACTCTCAACTAATGAAAAACTGTTTTTT. It specifies CASSPGLSTNEKLFF. The chain is built from TRBV27 and TRBJ1-4, with D possibly matching TRBD1 (5 bases). The length of the CDR3 is 15 residues. Germline loops: CDR1 MNHEY, CDR2 SMNVEV (reference sequence).

V usage is TRBV5-6 and J usage is TRBJ2-2; D may match TRBD1 or TRBD2 (5 bases each). The V end was cut by 2 bases, the J end by 4 bases, with 15 bases between. CDR1 is SGHDT, CDR2 YYEEEE, per germline. The CDR3 sequence is 16 residues long. Here the CDR3 DNA reads TGTGCCAGCAGCTTAGATGGGGGAGTGCGCACCGGGGAGCTGTTTTTT. Its translation is CASSLDGGVRTGELFF. The variable domain in full, completed from reference TRBV5-6 and TRBJ2-2, reads DAGVTQSPTHLIKTRGQQVTLRCSPKSGHDTVSWYQQALGQGPQFIFQYYEEEERQRGNFPDRFSGHQFPNYSSELNVNALLLGDSALYLCASSLDGGVRTGELFFGEGSRLTVL.

The J gene is TRBJ1-2, the V gene TRBV2, with TRBD1 matching 12 bases. The germline gives CDR1 SNHLY, CDR2 FYNNEI. Unmatched junction bases numbered 3, after V lost 6 bases and J lost 7 bases. This CDR3 is 13 amino acids long. This chain's CDR3 is CASSGDRGLGYTF. Here the CDR3 DNA reads TGTGCCAGCAGCGGGGACAGGGGGCTTGGCTACACCTTC.

The genes are TRBV4-1 and TRBJ2-1; no clear D. V gave up 4 bases and J gave up 9 bases, with 25 bases separating them. This CDR3 region has 17 residues. CDR1 is MGHRA, CDR2 YSYEKL, per germline. DNA for the CDR3: TGCGCCAGCAGCCGTCCCCCCCGGCCACTAAATAAGTCTGAGCAGTTCTTC. Translation gives CASSRPPRPLNKSEQFF.

The chain recombines TRBV11-2 with TRBJ2-7, with TRBD2 matching 7 bases. This CDR3 comprises 14 residues. The trim removed 4 bases at V and 9 bases at J, leaving 12 bases unmatched. Per the germline V gene, CDR1 is SGHAT and CDR2 is FQNNGV. The CDR3 here is CASSWGRGAAGQYF. CDR3 DNA sequence: TGTGCCAGCAGCTGGGGGAGGGGAGCAGCGGGGCAGTACTTC.

The V and J genes are TRBV19 and TRBJ2-6; the match to TRBD1 covers 7 bases. V lost 5 bases, J lost 4 bases, and 8 bases stayed unmatched. Germline CDR1 and CDR2: LNHDA and SQIVND (reference sequence). The length of the CDR3 is 16 residues. For the CDR3, the DNA is TGTGCCAGTAGTCCCCGACAGGGAACCGGGGCCAACGTCCTGACTTTC. This sequence encodes CASSPRQGTGANVLTF. The whole variable domain, filled in from reference TRBV19 and TRBJ2-6, reads DGGITQSPKYLFRKEGQNVTLSCEQNLNHDAMYWYRQDPGQGLRLIYYSQIVNDFQKGDIAEGYSVSREKKESFPLTVTSAQKNPTAFYLCASSPRQGTGANVLTFGAGSRLTVL.

The chain has TRBV5-1 and TRBJ1-1, with 9 nucleotides matching TRBD1. This CDR3 is 17 amino acids long. V was clipped by 0 bases and J by 3 bases; unmatched bases: 9. CDR1 SGHRS and CDR2 YFSETQ come from the germline V gene. The CDR3 DNA sequence: TGCGCCAGCAGCTTGGCCACAGGGGGCGAATTCGACACTGAAGCTTTCTTT. It encodes CASSLATGGEFDTEAFF. The full variable domain, in which reference TRBV5-1 and TRBJ1-1 provide the parts outside the CDR3, is KAGVTQTPRYLIKTRGQQVTLSCSPISGHRSVSWYQQTPGQGLQFLFEYFSETQRNKGNFPGRFSGRQFSNSRSEMNVSTLELGDSALYLCASSLATGGEFDTEAFFGQGTRLTVV.